This T cell receptor (beta chain) was sequenced in a study of tumor-infiltrating lymphocytes in localized non-small cell lung cancer. Repertoires were generated with immunoSEQ multiplex PCR, while TCRdb's copy carries only in-frame clones and drops some. The table includes 17,000 or so clones, roughly 80% detected once. The CDR3 is 15 amino acids. Looked up from germline, CDR1 is MNHEY and CDR2 is SMNVEV (reference sequence). V shed 6 bases and J shed 5 bases, with 19 bases lying between them. This clone was observed a handful of times. This chain uses TRBV27 with TRBJ2-5; no firm D call. This clonotype originated in a human donor with non-small cell lung cancer. Sequencing input: lung tumor tissue. The CDR3 region has the DNA TGTGCCAGCAGGCTTCAGAACTCCCATACGGAGACCCAGTACTTC. It translates to CASRLQNSHTETQYF.